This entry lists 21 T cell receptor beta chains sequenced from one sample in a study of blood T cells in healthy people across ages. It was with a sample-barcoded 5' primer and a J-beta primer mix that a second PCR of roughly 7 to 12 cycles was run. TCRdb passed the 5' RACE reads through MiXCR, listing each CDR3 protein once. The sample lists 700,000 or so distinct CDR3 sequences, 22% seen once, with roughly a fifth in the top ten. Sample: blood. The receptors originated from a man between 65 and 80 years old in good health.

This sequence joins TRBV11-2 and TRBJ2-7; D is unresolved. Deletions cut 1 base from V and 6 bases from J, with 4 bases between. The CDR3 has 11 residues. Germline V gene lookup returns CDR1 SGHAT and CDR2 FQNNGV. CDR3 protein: CASSLALEQYF. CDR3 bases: TGTGCCAGCAGCTTAGCTCTCGAGCAGTACTTC. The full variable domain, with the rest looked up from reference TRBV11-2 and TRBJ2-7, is EAGVAQSPRYKIIEKRQSVAFWCNPISGHATLYWYQQILGQGPKLLIQFQNNGVVDDSQLPKDRFSAERLKGVDSTLKIQPAKLEDSAVYLCASSLALEQYFGPGTRLTVT.

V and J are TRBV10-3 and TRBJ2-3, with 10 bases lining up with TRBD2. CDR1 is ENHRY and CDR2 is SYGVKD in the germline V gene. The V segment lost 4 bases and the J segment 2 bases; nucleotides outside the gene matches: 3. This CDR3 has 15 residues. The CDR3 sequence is CAISGGLASTDTQYF. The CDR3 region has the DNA TGTGCCATCAGTGGGGGACTAGCGTCCACAGATACGCAGTATTTT.

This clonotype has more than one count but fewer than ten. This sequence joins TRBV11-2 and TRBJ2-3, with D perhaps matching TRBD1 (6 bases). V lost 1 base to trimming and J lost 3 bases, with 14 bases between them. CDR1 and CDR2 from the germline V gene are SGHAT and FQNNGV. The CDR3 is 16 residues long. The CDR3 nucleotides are TGTGCCAGCAGCTTAGTGGGCAGGGGCGCGACAGATACGCAGTATTTT. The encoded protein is CASSLVGRGATDTQYF.

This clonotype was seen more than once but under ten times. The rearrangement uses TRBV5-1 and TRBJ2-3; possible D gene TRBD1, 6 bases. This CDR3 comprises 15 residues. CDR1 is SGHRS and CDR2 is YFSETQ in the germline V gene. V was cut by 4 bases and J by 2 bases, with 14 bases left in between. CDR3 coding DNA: TGCGCCAGCAGCCAGCCAGGGGCCCTCACAGATACGCAGTATTTT. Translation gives CASSQPGALTDTQYF. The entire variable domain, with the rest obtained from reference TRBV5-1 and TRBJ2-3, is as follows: KAGVTQTPRYLIKTRGQQVTLSCSPISGHRSVSWYQQTPGQGLQFLFEYFSETQRNKGNFPGRFSGRQFSNSRSEMNVSTLELGDSALYLCASSQPGALTDTQYFGPGTRLTVL.

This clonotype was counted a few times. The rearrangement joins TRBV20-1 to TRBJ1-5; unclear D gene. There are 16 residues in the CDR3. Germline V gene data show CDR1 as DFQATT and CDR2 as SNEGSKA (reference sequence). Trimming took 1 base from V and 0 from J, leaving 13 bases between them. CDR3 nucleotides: TGCAGTGCTAGAGCGCGTTGGGGTTATAGCAATCAGCCCCAGCATTTT. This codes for CSARARWGYSNQPQHF.

The CDR3 loop is CASSPPGNSNQPQHF. CDR3 coding DNA: TGTGCCAGCAGTCCCCCAGGGAATAGCAATCAGCCCCAGCATTTT. The rearrangement uses TRBV2 and TRBJ1-5; TRBD1 might be the D (5 bases). The CDR3 extends over 15 amino acids. Germline CDR1 SNHLY, CDR2 FYNNEI. Between the trimmed V and J ends, which lost 5 bases and 0 bases, there was a span of 11 bases. Supplemented by reference TRBV2 and TRBJ1-5, the full variable domain reads EPEVTQTPSHQVTQMGQEVILRCVPISNHLYFYWYRQILGQKVEFLVSFYNNEISEKSEIFDDQFSVERPDGSNFTLKIRSTKLEDSAMYFCASSPPGNSNQPQHFGDGTRLSIL.

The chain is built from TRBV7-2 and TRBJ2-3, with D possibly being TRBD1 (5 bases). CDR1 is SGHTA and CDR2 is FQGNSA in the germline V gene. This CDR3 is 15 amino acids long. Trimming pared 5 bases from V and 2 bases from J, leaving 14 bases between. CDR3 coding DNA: TGTGCCAGCAGCCATCCCTGGGGCCTCACAGATACGCAGTATTTT. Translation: CASSHPWGLTDTQYF.

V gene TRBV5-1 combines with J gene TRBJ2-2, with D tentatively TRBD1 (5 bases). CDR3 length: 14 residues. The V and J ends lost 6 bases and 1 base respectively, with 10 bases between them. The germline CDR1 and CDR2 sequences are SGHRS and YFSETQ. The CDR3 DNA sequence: TGCGCCAGCACCCCTACAGGGAACACCGGGGAGCTGTTTTTT. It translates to CASTPTGNTGELFF.

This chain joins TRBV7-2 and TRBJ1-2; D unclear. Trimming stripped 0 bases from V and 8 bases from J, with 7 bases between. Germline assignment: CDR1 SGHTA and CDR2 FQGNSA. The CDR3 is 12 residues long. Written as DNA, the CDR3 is TGTGCCAGCAGCTTAGCGCGGCCCGGCTACACCTTC. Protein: CASSLARPGYTF.

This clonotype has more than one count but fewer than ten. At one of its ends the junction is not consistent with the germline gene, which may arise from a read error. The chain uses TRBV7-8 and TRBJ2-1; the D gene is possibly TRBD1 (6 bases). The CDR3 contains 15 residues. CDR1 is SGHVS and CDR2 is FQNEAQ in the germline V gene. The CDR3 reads CTSSLTGDSYNEQFF. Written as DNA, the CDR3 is TGTACCAGCAGCCTGACAGGTGATTCGTACAATGAGCAGTTCTTC.

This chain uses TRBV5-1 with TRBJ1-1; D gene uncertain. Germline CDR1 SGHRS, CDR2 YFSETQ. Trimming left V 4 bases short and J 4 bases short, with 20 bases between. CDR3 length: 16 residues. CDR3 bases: TGCGCCAGCAGCCTCCGGGCAGTTAAGGAGGGCACTGAAGCTTTCTTT. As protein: CASSLRAVKEGTEAFF.

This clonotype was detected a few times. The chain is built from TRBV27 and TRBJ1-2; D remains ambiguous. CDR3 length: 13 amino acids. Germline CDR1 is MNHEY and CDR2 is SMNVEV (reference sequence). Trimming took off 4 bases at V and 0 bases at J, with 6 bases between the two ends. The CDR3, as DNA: TGTGCCAGCAGTTACGCAGCTAACTATGGCTACACCTTC. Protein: CASSYAANYGYTF.

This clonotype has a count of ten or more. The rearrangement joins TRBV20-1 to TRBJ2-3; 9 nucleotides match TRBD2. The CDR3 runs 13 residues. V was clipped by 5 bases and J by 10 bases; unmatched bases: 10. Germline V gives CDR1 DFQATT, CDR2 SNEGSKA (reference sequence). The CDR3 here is CSAWGTSLEAQYF. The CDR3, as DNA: TGCAGTGCTTGGGGGACTAGCTTGGAGGCGCAGTATTTT.

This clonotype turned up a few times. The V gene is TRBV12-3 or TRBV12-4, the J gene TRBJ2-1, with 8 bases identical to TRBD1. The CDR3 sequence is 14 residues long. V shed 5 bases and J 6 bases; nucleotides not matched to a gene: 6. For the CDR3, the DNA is TGTGCCAGCAGTCCCGGGACAGGCATCAATGAGCAGTTCTTC. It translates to CASSPGTGINEQFF.

The CDR3 DNA reads TGCAGTGCTGCCAGGGGACAGGCCGAGCAGTACTTC. Protein sequence: CSAARGQAEQYF. This rearrangement joins TRBV20-1 to TRBJ2-7; 8 bases match TRBD1. V shed 5 bases and J 6 bases; nucleotides not matched to a gene: 6. Germline CDR1 reads DFQATT; CDR2 reads SNEGSKA (reference sequence). The CDR3 has 12 residues.

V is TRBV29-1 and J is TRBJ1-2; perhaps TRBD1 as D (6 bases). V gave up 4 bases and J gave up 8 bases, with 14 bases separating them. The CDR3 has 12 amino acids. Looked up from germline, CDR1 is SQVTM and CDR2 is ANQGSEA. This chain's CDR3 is CSVGEEGGGYTF. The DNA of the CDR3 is TGCAGCGTTGGGGAGGAGGGGGGCGGCTACACCTTC.

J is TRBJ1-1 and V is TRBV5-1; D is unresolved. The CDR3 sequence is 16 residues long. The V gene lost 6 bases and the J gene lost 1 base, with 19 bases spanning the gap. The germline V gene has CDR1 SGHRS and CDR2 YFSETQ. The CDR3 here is CASTQFQIRQNTEAFF. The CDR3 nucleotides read TGCGCCAGCACCCAGTTCCAAATCCGCCAGAACACTGAAGCTTTCTTT.

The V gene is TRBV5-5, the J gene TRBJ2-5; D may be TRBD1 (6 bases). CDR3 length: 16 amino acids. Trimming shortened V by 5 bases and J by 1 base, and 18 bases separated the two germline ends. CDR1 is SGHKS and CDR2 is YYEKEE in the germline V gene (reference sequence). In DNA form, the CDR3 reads TGTGCCAGCAGTTTCCAGGGGACGGGAACCCAAGAGACCCAGTACTTC. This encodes CASSFQGTGTQETQYF. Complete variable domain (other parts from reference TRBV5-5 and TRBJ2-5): DAGVTQSPTHLIKTRGQQVTLRCSPISGHKSVSWYQQVLGQGPQFIFQYYEKEERGRGNFPDRFSARQFPNYSSELNVNALLLGDSALYLCASSFQGTGTQETQYFGPGTRLLVL.

The CDR3 sequence: CASGPQGAANEKLFF. The CDR3 DNA is TGTGCCAGCGGACCACAGGGGGCTGCTAATGAAAAACTGTTTTTT. The genes are TRBV7-9 and TRBJ1-4; TRBD1 aligns across 9 bases. The J segment lost 3 bases and the V segment lost 8 bases, leaving 7 bases of the junction unmatched. The germline V gene encodes CDR1 SEHNR and CDR2 FQNEAQ (reference sequence). The CDR3 covers 15 residues.

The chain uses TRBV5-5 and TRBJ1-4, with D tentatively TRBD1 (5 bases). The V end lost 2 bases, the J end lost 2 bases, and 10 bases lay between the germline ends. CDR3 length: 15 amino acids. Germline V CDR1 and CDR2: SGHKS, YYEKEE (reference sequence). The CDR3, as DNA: TGTGCCAGCAGCTTTCTCCAGGGTACTAATGAAAAACTGTTTTTT. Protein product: CASSFLQGTNEKLFF.

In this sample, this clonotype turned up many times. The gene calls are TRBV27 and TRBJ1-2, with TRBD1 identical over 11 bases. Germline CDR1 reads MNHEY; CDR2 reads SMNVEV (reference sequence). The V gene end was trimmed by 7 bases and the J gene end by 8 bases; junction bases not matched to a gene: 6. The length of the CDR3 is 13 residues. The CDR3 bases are TGTGCCAGCACCGGACAGGGGGCAACGGGCTACACCTTC. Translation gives CASTGQGATGYTF.